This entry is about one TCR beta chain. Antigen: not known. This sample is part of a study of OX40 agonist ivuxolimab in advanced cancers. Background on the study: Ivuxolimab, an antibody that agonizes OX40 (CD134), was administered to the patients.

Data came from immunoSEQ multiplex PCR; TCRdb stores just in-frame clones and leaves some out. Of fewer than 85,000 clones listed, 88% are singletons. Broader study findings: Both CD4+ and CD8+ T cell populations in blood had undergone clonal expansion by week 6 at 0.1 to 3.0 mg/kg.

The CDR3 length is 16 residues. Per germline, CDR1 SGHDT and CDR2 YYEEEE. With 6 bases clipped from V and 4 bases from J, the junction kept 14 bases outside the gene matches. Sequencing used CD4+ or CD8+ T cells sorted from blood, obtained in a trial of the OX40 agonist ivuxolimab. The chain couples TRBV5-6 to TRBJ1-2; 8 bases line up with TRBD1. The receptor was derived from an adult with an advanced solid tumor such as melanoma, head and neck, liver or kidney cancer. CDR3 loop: CASTIGQGRPFYGYTF. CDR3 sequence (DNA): TGTGCCAGCACCATCGGACAGGGTAGGCCCTTCTATGGCTACACCTTC.